The 9 T cell receptor beta chains below were found in one sample sequenced in a study of metastatic and nonmetastatic thyroid tumors. The entire patient cohort was treatment-naive prior to thyroid surgery. From the PCR reads, TCRdb re-called clones with MiXCR. The sample lists some 33,000 clones, 7% to 9% occurring once. The sequenced material came from blood. Receptors originate from a female donor with papillary thyroid cancer or a benign thyroid nodule (not recorded which). Some clones in this sample may be carry-over from other donors' samples.

In its sample, this clone was seen many times. This chain uses TRBV6-5 with TRBJ2-7; D is possibly TRBD2 (6 bases). The length of the CDR3 is 18 residues. V lost 4 bases, J lost 1 base, and 23 bases lay in between. Germline CDR1 reads MNHEY; CDR2 reads SVGAGI. Here the CDR3 DNA reads TGTGCCAGCAGTTTTTCTACCCACGTCGCTAGCGAGTCCTACGAGCAGTACTTC. Translated: CASSFSTHVASESYEQYF.

This clone has at least ten counts. The V call is TRBV18, the J call TRBJ2-5, with D possibly matching TRBD1 (6 bases). The CDR3 runs 14 residues. Per the germline V gene, CDR1 is KGHSH and CDR2 is LQKENI. V lost 0 bases and J 5 bases, leaving 10 bases between the germline ends. The CDR3 loop reads CASSPPAGVETQYF. CDR3 nucleotide sequence: TGTGCCAGCTCACCACCGGCAGGGGTTGAGACCCAGTACTTC. Using reference TRBV18 and TRBJ2-5 for the parts outside the CDR3, the full variable domain is NAGVMQNPRHLVRRRGQEARLRCSPMKGHSHVYWYRQLPEEGLKFMVYLQKENIIDESGMPKERFSAEFPKEGPSILRIQQVVRGDSAAYFCASSPPAGVETQYFGPGTRLLVL.

This clone was observed at least ten times. The chain joins TRBV12-3 or TRBV12-4 to TRBJ2-1; D uncertain. This CDR3 region has 10 residues. V was cut by 4 bases and J by 15 bases, with 10 bases left in between. CDR3 protein: CASSSGDLFF. In DNA form, the CDR3 reads TGTGCCAGCAGTTCCGGCGACCTGTTCTTC.

CDR3 in amino acids: CASVTGFYEQFF. CDR3 sequence (DNA): TGTGCCAGCGTGACAGGGTTCTATGAGCAGTTCTTC. The chain joins TRBV5-6 to TRBJ2-1, with 7 bases aligning to TRBD1. V was pared by 7 bases and J by 8 bases, with 6 bases of the junction left unmatched. Germline V lookup: CDR1 SGHDT, CDR2 YYEEEE. This CDR3 contains 12 residues.

The chain has TRBV9 and TRBJ2-4; D tentatively fits TRBD1 or TRBD2 (6 bases each). With 3 bases removed from V and 0 bases from J, the gap between germline ends came to 16 bases. Per the germline V gene, CDR1 is SGDLS and CDR2 is YYNGEE. The CDR3 extends over 17 amino acids. In DNA, the CDR3 is TGTGCCAGCAGCGCTATGGGGGGACAACTAGCCAAAAACATTCAGTACTTC. It is translated as CASSAMGGQLAKNIQYF.

Note on this clone: Germline is not matched at one junction end, which may reflect a read error. The chain has TRBV5-1 and TRBJ2-2, with 14 bases that match TRBD2. CDR3 size: 18 residues. From germline, CDR1 is SGHRS and CDR2 YFSETQ. For the CDR3, the DNA is TGCGCCAGCAGCTCGGGACTAGCGGGGGCCGTAAGCACCGGGGAGCTGCTTTTT. It encodes CASSSGLAGAVSTGELLF.

This clone has at least ten counts. This sequence joins TRBV27 and TRBJ1-2; maybe TRBD1 (6 bases). The CDR3 totals 14 residues. Looked up from germline, CDR1 is MNHEY and CDR2 is SMNVEV (reference sequence). V lost 3 bases to trimming and J lost 4 bases, with 12 bases between them. The DNA of the CDR3 is TGTGCCAGCAGTTTCAAGGGGGGGTCCTATGGCTACACCTTC. Translated, it gives CASSFKGGSYGYTF.

At least ten counts were recorded for this clone. The V gene is TRBV30, the J gene TRBJ2-1, with D unresolved. Germline assignment: CDR1 GTSNPN and CDR2 SVGIG (reference sequence). The ends were cut back, 5 bases at V and 9 bases at J, with 14 bases in the middle. The CDR3 totals 12 residues. The CDR3 region has the DNA TGTGCCTGGGTCGATGGGCCTTTTGAGCAGTTCTTC. It encodes CAWVDGPFEQFF.

This clone was detected many times. The rearrangement uses TRBV18 and TRBJ2-7; D might be TRBD2 (5 bases). Germline-derived CDR1 and CDR2 are KGHSH and LQKENI. CDR3 length equals 14 residues. Trimming cost V 2 bases and J 6 bases, with 14 bases left between them. Written as DNA, the CDR3 is TGTGCCAGCTCACCAGGAGGTATGTTGGGCGAGCAGTACTTC. Translated: CASSPGGMLGEQYF.